A selection of T cell receptor beta chains follows, all from one sample in a study of T cell responses to AZD1222 COVID-19 vaccine. Using immunoSEQ multiplex PCR, the repertoire was profiled, and TCRdb retains in-frame clones only, with some absent. The table records fewer than 120,000 clones, 87% of them present only once. The sample consisted of peripheral blood, taken on day 0 of AZD1222 vaccination. These TCRs come from an adult in good health. CDR3s include the opening cysteine and the closing phenylalanine or tryptophan. D genes are given only for firm matches. Part of the rows lack a size; the others show once, few, many or a class for expanded clones.

d_call	v_call	j_call	clone_size	cdr3_aa	cdr3_nt
TRBD2	TRBV3-1/TRBV3-2	TRBJ2-7	.	CASSYGGAYEQYF	TGTGCCAGCAGTTACGGGGGGGCTTACGAGCAGTACTTC
.	TRBV28	TRBJ2-3	.	CASSLGGAPAVPPRGTQYF	TGTGCCAGCAGTTTAGGGGGGGCCCCAGCGGTCCCACCCAGGGGTACGCAGTATTTT
.	TRBV7-2	TRBJ1-6	.	CASSLSPGNPLHF	TGTGCCAGCAGCTTATCTCCAGGCAATCCCCTCCACTTT
TRBD1	TRBV9	TRBJ1-6	.	CASSPRTGSNSPLHF	TGTGCCAGCAGCCCCCGGACAGGGTCAAATTCACCCCTCCACTTT
.	TRBV4-3	TRBJ1-1	once	CASSQVTGGDAFF	TGCGCCAGCAGCCAAGTTACGGGGGGCGATGCTTTCTTT
.	TRBV28	TRBJ1-2	.	CASSPWRYGYTF	TGTGCCAGCAGTCCCTGGAGGTATGGCTACACCTTC
.	TRBV25-1	TRBJ2-6	.	CASTSGANVLTF	TGTGCCAGCACCTCTGGGGCCAACGTCCTGACTTTC
.	TRBV3-1/TRBV3-2	TRBJ1-3	.	CASSQVIRTSGGNTIYF	TGTGCCAGCAGCCAAGTTATCCGGACTTCGGGTGGAAACACCATATATTTT
.	TRBV23-1	TRBJ1-4	.	CASSHFGPRGKLFF	TGCGCCAGCAGTCATTTCGGACCGCGGGGGAAACTGTTTTTT
.	TRBV28	TRBJ2-7	once	CASSSPPTGRSHEQYF	TGTGCCAGCAGTTCCCCGCCGACAGGGAGGAGCCACGAGCAGTACTTC
.	TRBV7-2	TRBJ1-2	.	CASRVGAGRGYTF	TGTGCCAGCAGGGTCGGAGCGGGTCGCGGCTACACCTTC
.	TRBV11-2	TRBJ2-5	.	CASSLNSMPGTQYF	TGTGCCAGCAGCTTGAACTCGATGCCGGGGACCCAGTACTTC
TRBD2	TRBV5-4	TRBJ2-7	.	CASSLLAGEGEQYF	TGTGCCAGCAGCCTACTAGCGGGAGAGGGTGAGCAGTACTTC
TRBD1	TRBV27	TRBJ2-7	.	CASSLRGTGPNEQYF	TGTGCCAGCAGTTTAAGAGGGACAGGGCCCAACGAGCAGTACTTC
TRBD1	TRBV7-9	TRBJ1-2	.	CASSLQGANYGYTF	TGTGCCAGCAGCTTACAGGGGGCAAACTATGGCTACACCTTC
.	TRBV7-2	TRBJ1-1	.	CASSSRGGGTEAFF	TGTGCCAGCAGCTCCCGGGGAGGAGGCACTGAAGCTTTCTTT
TRBD2	TRBV2	TRBJ2-7	.	CASRGLVSREQYF	TGTGCCAGCCGGGGACTAGTCTCGCGGGAGCAGTACTTC
TRBD1	TRBV12-3/TRBV12-4	TRBJ1-1	few	CASSLGRTGRAFF	TGTGCCAGCAGTTTAGGCCGGACAGGAAGAGCTTTCTTT
TRBD1	TRBV27	TRBJ1-1	.	CASSQGRDTEAFF	TGTGCCAGCTCACAGGGGCGGGACACTGAAGCTTTCTTT
TRBD1	TRBV7-9	TRBJ1-2	.	CASSTGGASYGYTF	TGTGCCAGCAGCACAGGGGGCGCGAGCTATGGCTACACCTTC
TRBD1	TRBV7-2	TRBJ1-1	once	CASSSGQGANTEAFF	TGTGCCAGCAGCTCGGGACAGGGGGCTAACACTGAAGCTTTCTTT